The present TCR beta chain was sequenced within a study of T cell repertoires in cytomegalovirus infection. Study-level points and caveats: Dominant in the ex vivo response were TCR beta clonotypes restricted by HLA-C and specific for CMV.

The CDR3 is 13 amino acids. Between the trimmed V and J ends, which lost 3 bases and 8 bases, there was a span of 13 bases. Germline lookup yields CDR1 LNHDA and CDR2 SQIVND (reference sequence). This clonotype was seen a handful of times. Its antigen is still unknown. TCRdb itself ran the reads through MiXCR, one entry per CDR3 protein. The table has approximately 990,000 distinct CDR3 sequences, roughly a third seen once. The TCR was taken from a human donor in good health (CMV status not recorded). Some clones in this sample may be carry-over from other donors' samples. The sample in question was cultured CD8+ T cells from PBMCs, obtained from culture after CMV antigen stimulation. V usage is TRBV19 and J usage is TRBJ1-1, with D perhaps matching TRBD1 (6 bases). The CDR3 reads CASSITKDSEAFF. The CDR3, as DNA: TGTGCCAGTAGTATTACTAAGGACAGCGAAGCTTTCTTT.